The 17 T cell receptor beta chains given below trace back to one sample, sequenced in a study of shared clonotypes between healthy human individuals. The data were produced by immunoSEQ multiplex PCR, yet TCRdb's version contains in-frame clones alone and is incomplete. The sample lists 2.3 million or so clones, approximately 95% seen once, with 0.35% to 0.45% in the top ten. Sequencing was performed on naive CD4+ T cells from PBMCs. Subset: CD45RA+ positively selected. These receptors all come from a man aged 18 to 30 in good health. Some clones in this sample may be carry-over from other donors' samples.

This chain uses TRBV4-1 with TRBJ2-3; tentative D call: TRBD2 (5 bases). The CDR3 contains 16 residues. Trimming took 0 bases from V and 4 from J, leaving 14 bases between them. Germline values: CDR1 MGHRA, CDR2 YSYEKL. The CDR3 is CASSQDGWTRADTQYF. The DNA of the CDR3 is TGCGCCAGCAGCCAAGATGGTTGGACTCGTGCAGATACGCAGTATTTT.

This rearrangement joins TRBV7-9 to TRBJ2-1; a possible D gene is TRBD2 (5 bases). Germline lookup yields CDR1 SEHNR and CDR2 FQNEAQ (reference sequence). V gave up 4 bases and J gave up 2 bases, with 9 bases separating them. There are 14 residues in the CDR3. CDR3 nucleotide sequence: TGTGCCAGCAGCTATGCCGGGACCTACAATGAGCAGTTCTTC. It is translated as CASSYAGTYNEQFF.

The V and J genes are TRBV2 and TRBJ2-2; D not resolved. The germline V gene has CDR1 SNHLY and CDR2 FYNNEI. The CDR3 sequence is 12 residues long. The V and J ends lost 6 bases and 6 bases respectively, with 8 bases between them. The CDR3 DNA sequence: TGTGCCAGCAGCGGAGAGTCCGGGGAGCTGTTTTTT. Its protein is CASSGESGELFF. Full variable domain (missing parts from reference TRBV2 and TRBJ2-2): EPEVTQTPSHQVTQMGQEVILRCVPISNHLYFYWYRQILGQKVEFLVSFYNNEISEKSEIFDDQFSVERPDGSNFTLKIRSTKLEDSAMYFCASSGESGELFFGEGSRLTVL.

The genes are TRBV12-5 and TRBJ1-1; D remains ambiguous. Deletions cut 6 bases from V and 1 base from J, with 9 bases between. CDR1 is LGHNT, CDR2 FRNRAP, per germline. This CDR3 is 13 amino acids long. The CDR3 DNA sequence: TGTGCTAGTGGAGTGTCGCGGAACACTGAAGCTTTCTTT. Residues: CASGVSRNTEAFF.

The table lists this clone with a few counts. This sequence joins TRBV18 and TRBJ1-2; D possibly corresponds to TRBD1 (5 bases). The CDR3 sequence is 12 residues long. Deletions cut 3 bases from V and 6 bases from J, with 8 bases between. CDR1 and CDR2 from the germline V gene are KGHSH and LQKENI. CDR3 protein: CASSPGTDGYTF. CDR3 nucleotide sequence: TGTGCCAGCTCACCCGGGACGGATGGCTACACCTTC.

The gene calls are TRBV5-1 and TRBJ1-1, with D perhaps matching TRBD1 (5 bases). Trimming took 4 bases from V and 1 from J, leaving 11 bases between them. The CDR3 is made up of 14 amino acids. From germline, CDR1 is SGHRS and CDR2 YFSETQ. CDR3 DNA: TGCGCCAGCAGCACAGGACGGCCGAACACTGAAGCTTTCTTT. Translation: CASSTGRPNTEAFF.

The chain has TRBV19 and TRBJ2-3; 12 nucleotides align to TRBD2. The J segment lost 2 bases and the V segment lost 4 bases, leaving 7 bases of the junction unmatched. The CDR3 has 17 residues. The V gene's germline CDR1 is LNHDA and CDR2 SQIVND (reference sequence). The CDR3 region has the DNA TGTGCCAGTAGTACAGAATCTAGCGGGAGGGCCACAGATACGCAGTATTTT. It specifies CASSTESSGRATDTQYF.

With respect to this clone: The same CDR3 also results from other DNA sequences found in this sample. The chain is built from TRBV7-6 and TRBJ2-7; TRBD1 might be the D (8 bases). CDR1 and CDR2 (germline): SGHVS, FNYEAQ. The CDR3 length is 13 residues. Deletions cut 4 bases from V and 6 bases from J, with 13 bases between. CDR3 sequence reads: CASSSYRGGEQYF. The CDR3 DNA reads TGTGCCAGCAGCTCCTACAGGGGGGGCGAGCAGTACTTC.

The chain links TRBV27 to TRBJ2-2; 13 nucleotides align to TRBD2. Germline V CDR1 and CDR2: MNHEY, SMNVEV (reference sequence). The CDR3 runs to 17 residues. V trimming: 4 bases; J trimming: 9 bases; junction bases outside the gene matches: 11. The CDR3 bases are TGTGCCAGCAGTTCACCCTTAGGACTAGCGGGAGCCCGGGAGCTGTTTTTT. Protein product: CASSSPLGLAGARELFF.

V usage is TRBV28 and J usage is TRBJ2-7; the match to TRBD2 covers 9 bases. Germline V lookup: CDR1 MDHEN, CDR2 SYDVKM. After removal of 7 bases from V and 7 bases from J, the junction contained 14 bases not matched to a gene. This CDR3 spans 15 amino acids. This CDR3 is CASNSLVAGANEQYF. The CDR3 bases are TGTGCCAGCAATAGTTTAGTAGCGGGAGCGAATGAGCAGTACTTC. Supplemented by reference TRBV28 and TRBJ2-7, the full variable domain reads DVKVTQSSRYLVKRTGEKVFLECVQDMDHENMFWYRQDPGLGLRLIYFSYDVKMKEKGDIPEGYSVSREKKERFSLILESASTNQTSMYLCASNSLVAGANEQYFGPGTRLTVT.

The table lists this clone with a few counts. This chain links TRBV6-5 with TRBJ1-2; TRBD1 agrees at 8 bases. The length of the CDR3 is 13 residues. CDR1 and CDR2 from the germline V gene are MNHEY and SVGAGI. The V segment lost 6 bases and the J segment 4 bases; nucleotides outside the gene matches: 4. CDR3 DNA sequence: TGTGCCAGCAGGTCAACAGGGGGCTATGGCTACACCTTC. Translated: CASRSTGGYGYTF.

Only one count was recorded for this clone. The rearrangement uses TRBV6-5 and TRBJ2-3; D perhaps matches TRBD1 (6 bases). Germline V gene sequence: CDR1 MNHEY, CDR2 SVGAGI. The CDR3 loop spans 14 amino acids. V lost 6 bases and J 5 bases, leaving 15 bases between the germline ends. CDR3 bases: TGTGCCAGCAGCGTAAACAGGGTGGGAGATACGCAGTATTTT. Its protein product is CASSVNRVGDTQYF.

As to this clone: The same CDR3 also results from other DNA sequences found in this sample. The chain combines TRBV6-6 with TRBJ2-5; D call uncertain. Per germline, CDR1 MNHNY and CDR2 SVGAGI (reference sequence). V was cut by 0 bases and J by 1 base, with 6 bases left in between. The CDR3 runs to 14 residues. CDR3 in amino acids: CASSYSGVQETQYF. The CDR3 DNA follows: TGTGCCAGCAGTTACTCCGGTGTCCAAGAGACCCAGTACTTC.

The genes are TRBV7-3 and TRBJ1-1, with D unclear. This CDR3 comprises 16 residues. V was shortened by 1 base and J by 0 bases, with 12 bases between the two germline ends. The germline V gene encodes CDR1 SGHTA and CDR2 FQGTGA. CDR3 DNA: TGTGCCAGCAGCTTAATGTCCCCAGGCATGAACACTGAAGCTTTCTTT. The encoded protein is CASSLMSPGMNTEAFF.

The rearrangement links TRBV2 to TRBJ2-1, with D tentatively TRBD1 or TRBD2 (6 bases each). Per the germline V gene, CDR1 is SNHLY and CDR2 is FYNNEI. The CDR3 consists of 14 residues. Trimming removed 7 bases from V and 10 bases from J, with 20 bases in between. The CDR3 DNA is TGTGCCAGCATCGCGGACTATCCCACAGGGGAGCAGTTCTTC. This gives the protein CASIADYPTGEQFF.

This chain uses TRBV28 with TRBJ2-2, with D maybe TRBD1 (6 bases). V lost 6 bases to trimming and J lost 4 bases, with 9 bases between them. Germline loops: CDR1 MDHEN, CDR2 SYDVKM. This CDR3 contains 13 residues. The CDR3 here is CASRQQGTGELFF. Here the CDR3 DNA reads TGTGCCAGCAGACAACAGGGCACCGGGGAGCTGTTTTTT.

The chain has TRBV27 and TRBJ2-3; D unclear. Per germline, CDR1 MNHEY and CDR2 SMNVEV (reference sequence). The CDR3 is 13 residues long. V was clipped by 7 bases and J by 1 base, with 9 bases between them. CDR3 sequence reads: CASTSQGTDTQYF. In nucleotides, the CDR3 is TGTGCCAGCACCTCCCAGGGCACAGATACGCAGTATTTT.